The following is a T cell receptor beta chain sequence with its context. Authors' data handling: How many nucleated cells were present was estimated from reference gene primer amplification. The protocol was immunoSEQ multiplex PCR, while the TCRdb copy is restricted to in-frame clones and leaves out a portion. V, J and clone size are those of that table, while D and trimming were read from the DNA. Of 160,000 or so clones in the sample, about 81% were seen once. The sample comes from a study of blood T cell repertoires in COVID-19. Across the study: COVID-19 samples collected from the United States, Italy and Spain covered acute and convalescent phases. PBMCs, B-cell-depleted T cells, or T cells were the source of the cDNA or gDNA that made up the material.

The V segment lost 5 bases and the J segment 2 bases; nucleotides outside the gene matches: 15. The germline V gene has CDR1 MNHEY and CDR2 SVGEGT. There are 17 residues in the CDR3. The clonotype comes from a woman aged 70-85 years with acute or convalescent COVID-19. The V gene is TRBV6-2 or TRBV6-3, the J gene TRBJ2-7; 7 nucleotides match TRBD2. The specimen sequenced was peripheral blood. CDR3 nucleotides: TGTGCCAGCAGTCATGCGGTCGGACTAGACATCGCCTACGAGCAGTACTTC. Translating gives CASSHAVGLDIAYEQYF.